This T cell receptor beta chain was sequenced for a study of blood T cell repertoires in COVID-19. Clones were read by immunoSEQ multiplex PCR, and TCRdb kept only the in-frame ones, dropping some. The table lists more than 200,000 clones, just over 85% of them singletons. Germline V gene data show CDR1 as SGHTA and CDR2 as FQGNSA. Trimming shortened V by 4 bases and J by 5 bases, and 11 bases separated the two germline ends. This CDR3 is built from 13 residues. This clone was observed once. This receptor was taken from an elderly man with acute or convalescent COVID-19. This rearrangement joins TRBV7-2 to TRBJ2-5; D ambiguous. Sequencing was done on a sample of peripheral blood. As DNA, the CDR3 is TGTGCCAGCAGCTCCTCATGGCGGGAGACCCAGTACTTC. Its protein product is CASSSSWRETQYF.